This T cell receptor (beta chain) was profiled in a study of shared clonotypes between healthy human individuals. The table came from immunoSEQ multiplex PCR; TCRdb's copy has only in-frame clones and leaves some out. The table has about 1 million clones, approximately 72% seen once. This sequence originates from a man younger than 35 in good health. Sequencing was done on a sample of memory CD4+ T cells sorted from blood. Subset in this sample: CD45RA-negative fraction.

The CDR3 reads CASSGTGSYEQYF. CDR3 nucleotide sequence: TGCGCCAGCAGCGGTACGGGCTCCTACGAGCAGTACTTC. The V and J genes are TRBV10-1 and TRBJ2-7; D is ambiguous. Germline V gene lookup returns CDR1 WNHNN and CDR2 SYGVQD (reference sequence). V gave up 6 bases and J gave up 0 bases, with 9 bases separating them. The CDR3 covers 13 residues.